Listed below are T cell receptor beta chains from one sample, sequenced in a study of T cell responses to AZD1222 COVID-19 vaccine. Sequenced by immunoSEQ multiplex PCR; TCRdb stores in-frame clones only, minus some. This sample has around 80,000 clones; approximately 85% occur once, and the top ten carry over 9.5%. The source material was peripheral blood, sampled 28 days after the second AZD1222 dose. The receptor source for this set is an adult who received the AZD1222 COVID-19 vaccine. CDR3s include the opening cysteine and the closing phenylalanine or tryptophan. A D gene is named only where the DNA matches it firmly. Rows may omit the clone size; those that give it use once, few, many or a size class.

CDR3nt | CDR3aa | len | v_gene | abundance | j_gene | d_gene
TGTGCCAGCAGCAGGGACAATCTTTACACCGGGGAGCTGTTTTTT | CASSRDNLYTGELFF | 15 | TRBV7-6 | NA | TRBJ2-2 | NA
TGTGCCATCAGACGAGGGCGTTCCGGAAACACCATATATTTT | CAIRRGRSGNTIYF | 14 | TRBV10-3 | NA | TRBJ1-3 | NA
TGTGCCAGCTCAGGGACGGCTTATGGCTACACCTTC | CASSGTAYGYTF | 12 | TRBV14 | NA | TRBJ1-2 | NA
TGTGCCAGCTCACCACAGTACAGCCACTCTGGAAACACCATATATTTT | CASSPQYSHSGNTIYF | 16 | TRBV18 | NA | TRBJ1-3 | NA
TGCAGCGTTGAAGTAGTTATAGGACCTGAAGCTTTTTTT | CSVEVVIGPEAFF | 13 | TRBV29-1 | few | TRBJ1-1 | NA
TGTGCCAGCTCAGGTGGTGCAACTAATGAAAAACTGTTTTTT | CASSGGATNEKLFF | 14 | TRBV18 | NA | TRBJ1-4 | NA
TGTGCCAGCAGTCAGGGGAGGAGGTACGAGCAGTACTTC | CASSQGRRYEQYF | 13 | TRBV6-5 | NA | TRBJ2-7 | NA
TGTGCCACCAGTGACCCGTGGCCCTCGGGGGCTCATACGCAGTATTTT | CATSDPWPSGAHTQYF | 16 | TRBV24-1 | NA | TRBJ2-3 | NA
TGTGCCAGCAGCCAAGGATCAGAAAATGAAAAACTGTTTTTT | CASSQGSENEKLFF | 14 | TRBV13 | NA | TRBJ1-4 | NA
TGCGCCAGCAGCCCCGGGTCGAACAGGGTCAACACAGATACGCAGTATTTT | CASSPGSNRVNTDTQYF | 17 | TRBV5-1 | NA | TRBJ2-3 | NA
TGTGCCAGCACCCTGGGAGTGCCCCAGCATTTT | CASTLGVPQHF | 11 | TRBV21-1 | NA | TRBJ1-5 | NA
TGTGCCAGCAGCTCTGGAAGTCCCAATCAGCCCCAGCATTTT | CASSSGSPNQPQHF | 14 | TRBV11-2 | NA | TRBJ1-5 | NA
TGTGCCAGCAGCTACGGAGGCAGGGGGGAAGGCTACACCTTC | CASSYGGRGEGYTF | 14 | TRBV7-9 | NA | TRBJ1-2 | TRBD1
TGTGCCAGCAGCAGGGGGGCGAATGAGCAGTTCTTC | CASSRGANEQFF | 12 | TRBV12-3/TRBV12-4 | NA | TRBJ2-1 | NA
TGTGCCAGCAGTTTATCGGGTACTCCGAACACTGAAGCTTTCTTT | CASSLSGTPNTEAFF | 15 | TRBV28 | NA | TRBJ1-1 | NA
TGTGCCAGCAGTGGTTATATGACAGGGGTCTCCTACGAGCAGTACTTC | CASSGYMTGVSYEQYF | 16 | TRBV2 | NA | TRBJ2-7 | TRBD1
TGTGCCAGCAGGACCGGGGGTGCCACTGAAGCTTTCTTT | CASRTGGATEAFF | 13 | TRBV6-5 | NA | TRBJ1-1 | NA
TGTGCCAGCAGCCCCCTGAGGGGGGGCCCTGAAGCTTTCTTT | CASSPLRGGPEAFF | 14 | TRBV9 | NA | TRBJ1-1 | NA
TGTGCCAGCAGCCAAGATCTGCCTGACACCGGGGAGCTGTTTTTT | CASSQDLPDTGELFF | 15 | TRBV14 | NA | TRBJ2-2 | NA
TGTGCCAGCAGGGCCTTTAGAGCCGATGCAACTAATGAAAAACTGTTTTTT | CASRAFRADATNEKLFF | 17 | TRBV28 | few | TRBJ1-4 | NA
TGTGCCAGCAGTCACGACGACAGGGTCTCCTACGAGCAGTACTTC | CASSHDDRVSYEQYF | 15 | TRBV6-1 | NA | TRBJ2-7 | TRBD1
TGTGCCAGCAGCGCCGACTCAAACAATCAGCCCCAGCATTTT | CASSADSNNQPQHF | 14 | TRBV7-8 | NA | TRBJ1-5 | NA
TGTGCCAGCAGTGAAAAAAGGAACACTGAAGCTTTCTTT | CASSEKRNTEAFF | 13 | TRBV6-1 | NA | TRBJ1-1 | NA
TGTGCCAGCAGTAGACAGGGGGCGGGTCAGCCCCAGCATTTT | CASSRQGAGQPQHF | 14 | TRBV2 | NA | TRBJ1-5 | TRBD1
TGTGCCACCAGCAGAGATTGGCAGGGCTATGGCTACACCTTC | CATSRDWQGYGYTF | 14 | TRBV15 | NA | TRBJ1-2 | NA
TGTGCCAGCAGCGAGCGACGGCCACCCGGCGAGCAGTACTTC | CASSERRPPGEQYF | 14 | TRBV11-2 | NA | TRBJ2-7 | NA
TGTGCCAGTAGTATCGGTACCTACGAGCAGTACTTC | CASSIGTYEQYF | 12 | TRBV19 | NA | TRBJ2-7 | NA
TGTGCCAGCAGTATTTGGGAAAGAGACGAGCAGTACTTC | CASSIWERDEQYF | 13 | TRBV5-5 | NA | TRBJ2-7 | NA
TGCGCCAGCAGCTTCTCTTCTGAGGGGAACACCATATATTTT | CASSFSSEGNTIYF | 14 | TRBV5-1 | NA | TRBJ1-3 | NA
TGTGCCAGCAGCTTATGGGACACAAATGAAGCTTTCTTT | CASSLWDTNEAFF | 13 | TRBV11-2 | NA | TRBJ1-1 | NA
TGTGCCAGCAGCGGGGGACCGTTTAATGAAAAACTGTTTTTT | CASSGGPFNEKLFF | 14 | TRBV5-4 | few | TRBJ1-4 | NA
TGCGCCAGCAGCTTGGGAGACAGAGCAACCGGGGAGCTGTTTTTT | CASSLGDRATGELFF | 15 | TRBV5-1 | NA | TRBJ2-2 | NA
TGTGCCAGCAGCATCGGACAGGGCCAAGAGACCCAGTACTTC | CASSIGQGQETQYF | 14 | TRBV5-5 | NA | TRBJ2-5 | TRBD1
TGTGCCAGCAGCGTTAGGTTGACCGGGGAGCTGTTTTTT | CASSVRLTGELFF | 13 | TRBV9 | NA | TRBJ2-2 | NA
TGTGCCAGCAGCCAGGGACAAATTCAGTACTTC | CASSQGQIQYF | 11 | TRBV3-1/TRBV3-2 | NA | TRBJ2-4 | NA
TGCGCCAGCAGCTTGGGGCCTAGCGGGGATGAGCAGTTCTTC | CASSLGPSGDEQFF | 14 | TRBV5-1 | NA | TRBJ2-1 | TRBD2